The 19 T cell receptor beta chains below all came from one sample that was sequenced in a study of blood T cell repertoires in COVID-19. Repertoires were generated with immunoSEQ multiplex PCR, while TCRdb's copy carries only in-frame clones and drops some. In the table there are fewer than 200,000 clones, roughly 87% of which are singletons. Sample: peripheral blood. The origin of the receptors is a woman aged 55-75 years who had recovered from COVID-19.

The chain couples TRBV5-1 to TRBJ2-5, with no clear D. The CDR3 consists of 14 residues. Between the trimmed V and J ends, which lost 2 bases and 1 base, there was a span of 9 bases. Per the germline V gene, CDR1 is SGHRS and CDR2 is YFSETQ. The CDR3, as DNA: TGCGCCAGCAGCTTAAATCGGGTCCAAGAGACCCAGTACTTC. Encoded protein: CASSLNRVQETQYF. The full variable domain, with the rest looked up from reference TRBV5-1 and TRBJ2-5, is KAGVTQTPRYLIKTRGQQVTLSCSPISGHRSVSWYQQTPGQGLQFLFEYFSETQRNKGNFPGRFSGRQFSNSRSEMNVSTLELGDSALYLCASSLNRVQETQYFGPGTRLLVL.

The gene calls are TRBV7-9 and TRBJ2-5, with a weak D call TRBD2 (5 bases). Germline CDR1 and CDR2: SEHNR and FQNEAQ (reference sequence). The CDR3 runs 15 residues. The ends were cut back, 7 bases at V and 5 bases at J, with 20 bases in the middle. The CDR3 spells CASNGVDIHLETQYF. The DNA for the CDR3 is TGTGCCAGCAACGGGGTCGACATCCACCTCGAGACCCAGTACTTC.

The J gene is TRBJ1-2, the V gene TRBV9; D is ambiguous. Germline V lookup: CDR1 SGDLS, CDR2 YYNGEE. V was pared by 3 bases and J by 5 bases, with 17 bases between. The length of the CDR3 is 15 residues. The CDR3 region has the DNA TGTGCCAGCAGCGCGATACGAGGTGGAGGGTATGGCTACACCTTC. Amino acids: CASSAIRGGGYGYTF.

The rearrangement uses TRBV29-1 and TRBJ2-3; tentatively, D is TRBD1 (5 bases). CDR3 length: 11 residues. Germline V gene lookup returns CDR1 SQVTM and CDR2 ANQGSEA. The CDR3 region is CAGKDTDTQYF. The CDR3, as DNA: TGCGCAGGGAAGGACACAGATACGCAGTATTTT.

This sequence joins TRBV19 and TRBJ1-1, with D possibly being TRBD1 (5 bases). Deletions cut 4 bases from V and 0 bases from J, with 12 bases between. Germline CDR1 LNHDA, CDR2 SQIVND (reference sequence). The CDR3 loop spans 15 amino acids. CDR3 loop: CASSTQGPMNTEAFF. The CDR3 DNA follows: TGTGCCAGTAGTACCCAGGGCCCCATGAACACTGAAGCTTTCTTT.

This rearrangement joins TRBV19 to TRBJ2-4, with no clear D. The V end lost 0 bases, the J end lost 1 base, and 10 bases lay between the germline ends. This CDR3 is built from 16 residues. Germline CDR1 and CDR2: LNHDA and SQIVND (reference sequence). As DNA, the CDR3 is TGTGCCAGTAGTATAGATGAGGTATCGGCCAAAAACATTCAGTACTTC. Amino acid sequence: CASSIDEVSAKNIQYF. Together with reference TRBV19 and TRBJ2-4, the CDR3 gives the full variable domain: DGGITQSPKYLFRKEGQNVTLSCEQNLNHDAMYWYRQDPGQGLRLIYYSQIVNDFQKGDIAEGYSVSREKKESFPLTVTSAQKNPTAFYLCASSIDEVSAKNIQYFGAGTRLSVL.

CDR3 residues: CASSDGTGSYNEQFF. DNA of the CDR3: TGCGCCAGCAGCGACGGGACAGGCTCCTACAATGAGCAGTTCTTC. The chain links TRBV5-1 to TRBJ2-1; 8 bases line up with TRBD1. CDR3 length equals 15 residues. V was pared by 4 bases and J by 0 bases, with 3 bases of the junction left unmatched. In germline, CDR1 is SGHRS, CDR2 YFSETQ.

This chain uses TRBV28 with TRBJ2-1, with 7 bases fitting TRBD2. The J segment lost 8 bases and the V segment lost 6 bases, leaving 13 bases of the junction unmatched. The V gene's germline CDR1 is MDHEN and CDR2 SYDVKM. The CDR3 extends over 15 amino acids. The DNA of the CDR3 is TGTGCCAGCAGCGCAGGCGGGGGTCGGGTTTATGAGCAGTTCTTC. The encoded protein is CASSAGGGRVYEQFF.

This sequence joins TRBV18 and TRBJ2-7; TRBD2 matches at 12 bases. V was pared by 3 bases and J by 4 bases, with 13 bases of the junction left unmatched. The CDR3 totals 18 residues. Germline V lookup: CDR1 KGHSH, CDR2 LQKENI. In DNA, the CDR3 is TGTGCCAGCTCACCCTTCCCAACTAGCGGGGGGCAGGGGTACGAGCAGTACTTC. Its protein product is CASSPFPTSGGQGYEQYF.

A few counts support this clone. V is TRBV9 and J is TRBJ2-3; D gene uncertain. The ends were cut back, 2 bases at V and 3 bases at J, with 7 bases in the middle. CDR1 is SGDLS and CDR2 is YYNGEE in the germline V gene. This CDR3 has 13 residues. CDR3 sequence: CASSVPPTDTQYF. The CDR3 region has the DNA TGTGCCAGCAGCGTCCCCCCTACAGATACGCAGTATTTT.

The chain uses TRBV3-1 (or the pseudogene TRBV3-2) and TRBJ2-5, with D tentatively TRBD2 (6 bases). From germline, CDR1 is LGHDT and CDR2 YNNKEL (reference sequence). The CDR3 contains 17 residues. The V and J ends lost 4 bases and 4 bases respectively, with 22 bases between them. CDR3 loop: CASSLDTGTYGRETQYF. The CDR3 nucleotides are TGTGCCAGCAGCCTTGACACCGGGACTTACGGACGAGAGACCCAGTACTTC.

The chain couples TRBV9 to TRBJ2-1; TRBD2 agrees at 7 bases. V lost 0 bases, J lost 7 bases, and 4 bases stayed unmatched. Germline CDR1 SGDLS, CDR2 YYNGEE. This CDR3 spans 14 amino acids. In DNA, the CDR3 is TGTGCCAGCAGCGTAGGCGGGGGACCAAATGAGCAGTTCTTC. As protein: CASSVGGGPNEQFF.

The chain recombines TRBV5-4 with TRBJ2-7; the match to TRBD2 covers 9 bases. CDR1 is SGHNT and CDR2 is YYREEE in the germline V gene (reference sequence). V lost 4 bases to trimming and J lost 3 bases; unmatched junction nucleotides: 17. There are 18 residues in the CDR3. CDR3 in amino acids: CASSRTKVSSGGNYEQYF. CDR3 DNA: TGTGCCAGCAGCAGAACAAAAGTAAGTAGCGGGGGTAACTACGAGCAGTACTTC.

This clone was found a few times. The rearrangement links TRBV7-6 to TRBJ2-7; 7 nucleotides align to TRBD1. J was trimmed by 4 bases and V by 1 base; bases with no gene match: 7. This CDR3 comprises 15 residues. Germline V gives CDR1 SGHVS, CDR2 FNYEAQ. CDR3 region: CASSLETGKRYEQYF. CDR3 nucleotide sequence: TGTGCCAGCAGCTTAGAGACAGGGAAGAGGTACGAGCAGTACTTC.

This chain connects TRBV6-5 to TRBJ2-5; 7 bases agree with TRBD1. The germline CDR1 and CDR2 sequences are MNHEY and SVGAGI. The CDR3 covers 13 residues. V dropped 10 bases and J dropped 2; count of bases not matched to a gene: 7. In DNA, the CDR3 is TGTGCCACTCTGGACAGGCGGCAAGAGACCCAGTACTTC. It specifies CATLDRRQETQYF.

This rearrangement joins TRBV18 to TRBJ2-4, with 8 bases that match TRBD2. The CDR3 sequence is 15 residues long. V lost 3 bases and J lost 5; bases outside the gene matches: 6. Per the germline V gene, CDR1 is KGHSH and CDR2 is LQKENI. The CDR3 here is CASSPPGGVQNIQYF. Written as DNA, the CDR3 is TGTGCCAGCTCACCCCCCGGGGGGGTTCAAAACATTCAGTACTTC.

This sequence joins TRBV30 and TRBJ1-2; TRBD1 matches at 8 bases. The CDR3 length is 17 residues. From germline, CDR1 is GTSNPN and CDR2 SVGIG (reference sequence). V trimming: 7 bases; J trimming: 0 bases; junction bases outside the gene matches: 16. The CDR3 DNA is TGTGCCTTACCTACAAACTTTCCGGGACAGGCTAACTATGGCTACACCTTC. This gives the protein CALPTNFPGQANYGYTF.

This rearrangement joins TRBV4-3 to TRBJ2-3; TRBD2 agrees at 13 bases. The ends lost 3 bases at V and 1 base at J; junction bases unmatched: 7. This CDR3 has 18 amino acids. Germline CDR1 is LGHNA and CDR2 is YSLEER. CDR3: CASSHGGLAGERTDTQYF. The CDR3 DNA is TGCGCCAGCAGCCACGGCGGACTAGCGGGGGAGCGCACAGATACGCAGTATTTT.

The chain couples TRBV6-5 to TRBJ2-4; D not certain. The CDR3 spans 15 residues. Germline-derived CDR1 and CDR2 are MNHEY and SVGAGI. Trimming pared 2 bases from V and 5 bases from J, leaving 13 bases between. CDR3 bases: TGTGCCAGCAGTTACGGGCAGATAGGCCAAAACATTCAGTACTTC. This translates into CASSYGQIGQNIQYF.